Listed here are 16 T cell receptor beta chains from one sample, sequenced in a study of T cell responses to AZD1222 COVID-19 vaccine. Some clones are missing from TCRdb's copy, which holds only in-frame ones; the method was immunoSEQ multiplex PCR. In the table there are 150,000 or so clones, less than 95% of which are singletons. The starting material was peripheral blood, obtained on day 0 of AZD1222 vaccination. Receptors originate from an adult in good health.

The rearrangement joins TRBV30 to TRBJ1-2; TRBD1 is a possible D gene (6 bases). This CDR3 contains 14 residues. The germline V gene has CDR1 GTSNPN and CDR2 SVGIG (reference sequence). The V and J ends lost 4 bases and 5 bases respectively, with 17 bases between them. The CDR3 DNA reads as TGTGCCTGGATAATATCGGGGGCGCGGTATGGCTACACCTTC. Its protein is CAWIISGARYGYTF.

The genes are TRBV5-5 and TRBJ2-7, with 9 bases lining up with TRBD1. The CDR3 has 15 amino acids. CDR1 is SGHKS and CDR2 is YYEKEE in the germline V gene (reference sequence). V lost 4 bases and J lost 6; bases outside the gene matches: 11. The CDR3 DNA follows: TGTGCCAGCAGCACCTTCACTGGGACAGGGACCGAGCAGTACTTC. Protein: CASSTFTGTGTEQYF. The complete variable domain, with remaining parts taken from reference TRBV5-5 and TRBJ2-7, reads DAGVTQSPTHLIKTRGQQVTLRCSPISGHKSVSWYQQVLGQGPQFIFQYYEKEERGRGNFPDRFSARQFPNYSSELNVNALLLGDSALYLCASSTFTGTGTEQYFGPGTRLTVT.

The chain recombines TRBV6-5 with TRBJ2-1; D possibly corresponds to TRBD1 (6 bases). Trimming left V 7 bases short and J 0 bases short, with 13 bases between. The CDR3 totals 15 residues. CDR1 MNHEY and CDR2 SVGAGI come from the germline V gene. CDR3 residues: CASNLDRFSYNEQFF. DNA for the CDR3: TGTGCCAGCAACTTAGACAGGTTCTCCTACAATGAGCAGTTCTTC.

The V call is TRBV6-5, the J call TRBJ1-1; 11 nucleotides align to TRBD1. The CDR3 is 14 amino acids. V was clipped by 5 bases and J by 8 bases; unmatched bases: 7. The germline gives CDR1 MNHEY, CDR2 SVGAGI. The CDR3: CASSRGQGAWEAFF. As DNA, the CDR3 is TGTGCCAGCAGTCGAGGACAGGGGGCCTGGGAAGCTTTCTTT.

This chain uses TRBV2 with TRBJ1-2, with 12 bases that match TRBD1. The CDR3 runs to 12 residues. Trimming removed 6 bases from V and 8 bases from J; junction bases left unmatched: 1. The germline V gene encodes CDR1 SNHLY and CDR2 FYNNEI. The CDR3 DNA is TGTGCCAGCAGGGGGACAGGGGGCGGCTACACCTTC. Its protein is CASRGTGGGYTF. Full variable domain (missing parts from reference TRBV2 and TRBJ1-2): EPEVTQTPSHQVTQMGQEVILRCVPISNHLYFYWYRQILGQKVEFLVSFYNNEISEKSEIFDDQFSVERPDGSNFTLKIRSTKLEDSAMYFCASRGTGGGYTFGSGTRLTVV.

The CDR3 here is CASSAIQGSGEAFF. DNA for the CDR3: TGCGCCAGCAGCGCCATTCAGGGAAGCGGTGAAGCTTTCTTT. V and J are TRBV10-1 and TRBJ1-1; D possibly corresponds to TRBD1 (5 bases). Trimming took 6 bases from V and 7 from J, leaving 18 bases between them. The germline V gene encodes CDR1 WNHNN and CDR2 SYGVQD (reference sequence). The CDR3 consists of 14 residues.

V and J are TRBV29-1 and TRBJ2-2; no definite D call. The germline CDR1 and CDR2 sequences are SQVTM and ANQGSEA. V was clipped by 0 bases and J by 5 bases, with 16 bases between them. This CDR3 is built from 16 residues. The DNA of the CDR3 is TGCAGCGTTGAAGACGAGTCAATTTCTTCTACCGGGGAGCTGTTTTTT. It codes for CSVEDESISSTGELFF.

Only one count was recorded for this clone. The chain uses TRBV7-9 and TRBJ1-1, with D maybe TRBD1 (6 bases). The CDR3 consists of 14 residues. Trimming took off 3 bases at V and 4 bases at J, with 12 bases between the two ends. CDR1 is SEHNR and CDR2 is FQNEAQ in the germline V gene (reference sequence). The DNA for the CDR3 is TGTGCCAGCAGCTTTGCAGGGGCCGGCACTGAAGCTTTCTTT. Translation: CASSFAGAGTEAFF.

The chain couples TRBV2 to TRBJ1-2; a possible D gene is TRBD1 (5 bases). Trimming shortened V by 8 bases and J by 2 bases, and 12 bases separated the two germline ends. The CDR3 is made up of 13 amino acids. Germline-derived CDR1 and CDR2 are SNHLY and FYNNEI. The CDR3, as DNA: TGTGCCAGCGGAGCGGGACGGAACTATGGCTACACCTTC. This gives the protein CASGAGRNYGYTF.

The chain joins TRBV6-1 to TRBJ1-3; D is perhaps TRBD1 (5 bases). Germline V lookup: CDR1 MNHNS, CDR2 SASEGT. The CDR3 sequence is 17 residues long. Trimming removed 0 bases at V and 0 bases at J, with 12 bases between. The DNA for the CDR3 is TGTGCCAGCAGTGAAGCGAGCGGGACCGTCTCTGGAAACACCATATATTTT. Its translation: CASSEASGTVSGNTIYF.

With regard to this clone: This same CDR3 is encoded by further DNA sequences in the sample. This chain joins TRBV3-1 (or the pseudogene TRBV3-2) and TRBJ1-1, with D possibly TRBD1 on 6 matching bases. Germline V gene lookup returns CDR1 LGHDT and CDR2 YNNKEL (reference sequence). This CDR3 region has 13 residues. V was shortened by 4 bases and J by 1 base, with 7 bases between the two germline ends. CDR3 amino acids: CASSRTENTEAFF. CDR3 DNA sequence: TGTGCCAGCAGCCGGACAGAGAACACTGAAGCTTTCTTT.

The chain joins TRBV7-8 to TRBJ2-1, with 7 bases fitting TRBD2. The CDR3 runs 14 residues. V dropped 4 bases and J dropped 6; count of bases not matched to a gene: 6. The V gene's germline CDR1 is SGHVS and CDR2 FQNEAQ. CDR3 residues: CASSSPGTTNEQFF. In DNA form, the CDR3 reads TGTGCCAGCAGCTCTCCCGGGACTACCAATGAGCAGTTCTTC.

The rearrangement joins TRBV19 to TRBJ2-7; D possibly matches TRBD1 or TRBD2 (5 bases each). V shed 3 bases and J shed 3 bases, with 21 bases lying between them. Germline-derived CDR1 and CDR2 are LNHDA and SQIVND (reference sequence). The CDR3 extends over 17 amino acids. CDR3 amino acids: CASSIYGTDSLNYEQYF. The CDR3 DNA sequence: TGTGCCAGTAGTATCTACGGGACGGATTCTCTCAACTACGAGCAGTACTTC.

The chain recombines TRBV10-2 with TRBJ2-7; D is ambiguous. Trimming took off 1 base at V and 3 bases at J, with 7 bases between the two ends. Germline V gene lookup returns CDR1 WSHSY and CDR2 SAAADI. CDR3 length equals 13 residues. DNA for the CDR3: TGCGCCAGCAGTGAGTTCGTGTTCTACGAGCAGTACTTC. Translation: CASSEFVFYEQYF.

V is TRBV6-5 and J is TRBJ1-1; 8 bases match TRBD1. The CDR3 is 14 residues long. Looked up from germline, CDR1 is MNHEY and CDR2 is SVGAGI. V was pared by 6 bases and J by 5 bases, with 8 bases of the junction left unmatched. The CDR3 coding sequence is TGTGCCAGCAGGCCCACAGGGGGTGGTACTGAAGCTTTCTTT. Amino acids: CASRPTGGGTEAFF.

The V gene is TRBV10-2, the J gene TRBJ2-7, with D possibly TRBD2 on 7 matching bases. Germline CDR1 is WSHSY and CDR2 is SAAADI. The germline V and J ends were trimmed by 8 bases and 3 bases, with 17 bases remaining between them. This CDR3 has 14 amino acids. The CDR3 protein is CASLPGGLYYEQYF. In DNA form, the CDR3 reads TGCGCCAGCCTCCCGGGGGGCCTTTACTACGAGCAGTACTTC.